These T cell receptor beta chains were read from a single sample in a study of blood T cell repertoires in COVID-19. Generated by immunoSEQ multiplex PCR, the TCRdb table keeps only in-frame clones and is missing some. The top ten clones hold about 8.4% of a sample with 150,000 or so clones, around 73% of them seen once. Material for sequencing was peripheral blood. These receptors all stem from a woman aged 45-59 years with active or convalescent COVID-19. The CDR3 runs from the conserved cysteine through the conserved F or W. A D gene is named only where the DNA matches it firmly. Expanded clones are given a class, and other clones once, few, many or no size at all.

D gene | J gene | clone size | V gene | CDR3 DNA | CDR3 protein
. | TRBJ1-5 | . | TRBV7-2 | TGTGCCAGCAGCTTAGCGTCTTCTACAGCCAATCAGCCCCAGCATTTT | CASSLASSTANQPQHF
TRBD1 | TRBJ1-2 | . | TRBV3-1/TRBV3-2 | TGTGCCAGCAGCCAGGACAGGGGGAACTATGGCTACACCTTC | CASSQDRGNYGYTF
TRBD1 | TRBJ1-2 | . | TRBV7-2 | TGTGCCAGCAGCTTAGTGGGGACAGGGGGCGCTCATGGCTACACCTTC | CASSLVGTGGAHGYTF
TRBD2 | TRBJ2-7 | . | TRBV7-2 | TGTGCCAGCAGCCCCACTAGCCGGACTAGCGGGAGGGCCTACGAGCAGTACTTC | CASSPTSRTSGRAYEQYF
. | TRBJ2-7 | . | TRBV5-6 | TGTGCCAGCAACAGGCAGGGGATTGGGGAGCAGTACTTC | CASNRQGIGEQYF
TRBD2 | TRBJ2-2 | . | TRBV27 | TGTGCCAGCAGTTTCTGGCGGGAGGACACCGGGGAGCTGTTTTTT | CASSFWREDTGELFF
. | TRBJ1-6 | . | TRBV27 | TGTGCCAGCACCTACAGGACTAATTCACCCCTCCACTTT | CASTYRTNSPLHF
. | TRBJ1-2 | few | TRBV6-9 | TGTGCCAGCAGCCCACAACAGGATCCCGACAAAACAAACTATGGCTACACCTTC | CASSPQQDPDKTNYGYTF
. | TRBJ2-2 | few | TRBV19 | TGTGCCAGTAGTATCCAGGGAAGCACCGGGGAGCTGTTTTTT | CASSIQGSTGELFF
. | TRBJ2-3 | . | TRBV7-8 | TGTGCCAGCAGCGCCCGCGGGGTGAACACAGATACGCAGTATTTT | CASSARGVNTDTQYF
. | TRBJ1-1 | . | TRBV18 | TGTGCCAGCTCACCTGAGGGATACACTGAAGCTTTCTTT | CASSPEGYTEAFF
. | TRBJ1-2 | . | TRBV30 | TGTGCCTGGAGCCCATTAGGGACAACCTATGGCTACACCTTC | CAWSPLGTTYGYTF
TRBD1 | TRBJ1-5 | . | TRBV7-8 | TGTGCCAGCAGCCGGGACAGGGCCCTCGCGGTTCAGCCCCAGCATTTT | CASSRDRALAVQPQHF
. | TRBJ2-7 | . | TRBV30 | TGTGCCTGGAGTGCACGATCACTTCAGGGTTTTGTAGCCTACGAGCAGTACTTC | CAWSARSLQGFVAYEQYF
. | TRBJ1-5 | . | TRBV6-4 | TGTGCCAGAAGTGTAGGAGAGCACAGGCACTATAGCAATCAGCCCCAGCATTTT | CARSVGEHRHYSNQPQHF
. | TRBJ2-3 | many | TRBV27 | TGTGCCAGCAGTCTTACCCGGGACTTTTATTTCACAGATACGCAGTATTTT | CASSLTRDFYFTDTQYF
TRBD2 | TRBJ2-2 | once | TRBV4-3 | TGCGCCAGCAGCCAAGATCGGCTAGCGGGAGGGCCGGCCGGGGAGCTGTTTTTT | CASSQDRLAGGPAGELFF
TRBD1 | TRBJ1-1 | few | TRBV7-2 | TGTGCCAGCAGCTATGACCATGGACAGGTTGAAGCTTTCTTT | CASSYDHGQVEAFF
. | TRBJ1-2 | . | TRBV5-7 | TGTGCCAGCAGCTTGGCGGTCCGTTACTATGGCTACACCTTC | CASSLAVRYYGYTF
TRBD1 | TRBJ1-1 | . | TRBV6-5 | TGTGCCAGCAGTCTTGACAGGGCTGGCACTGAAGCTTTCTTT | CASSLDRAGTEAFF
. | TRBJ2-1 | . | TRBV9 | TGTGCCAGCAGCGCGTCAGGGGCGGCTGAGCAGTTCTTC | CASSASGAAEQFF
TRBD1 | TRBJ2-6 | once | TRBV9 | TGTGCCAGCAGCGCGCGACAGGGTTCGACTGGGGCCAACGTCCTGACTTTC | CASSARQGSTGANVLTF
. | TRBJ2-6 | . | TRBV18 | TGTGCCAGCTCACCTCAGGTCTCTGGGGCCAACGTCCTGACTTTC | CASSPQVSGANVLTF
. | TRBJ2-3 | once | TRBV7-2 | TGTGCCAGCACTCTCACAGATACGCAGTATTTT | CASTLTDTQYF
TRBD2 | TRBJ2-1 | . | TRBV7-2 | TGTGCCAGCAGCTTAGGAGGACTAGGGAGGAATGAGCAGTTCTTC | CASSLGGLGRNEQFF
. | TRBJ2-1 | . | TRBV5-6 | TGTGCCAGCAGCTTCAAGGGAGCCCCTTCGGGCAATGAGCAGTTCTTC | CASSFKGAPSGNEQFF
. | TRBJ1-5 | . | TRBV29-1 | TGCAGCGTTATACAGGGAGGCAATCAGCCCCAGCATTTT | CSVIQGGNQPQHF
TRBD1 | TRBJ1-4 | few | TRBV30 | TGTGCCTGGAAGGGAAGGCAGGGGGTTCAGCGGGAAAAACTGTTTTTT | CAWKGRQGVQREKLFF
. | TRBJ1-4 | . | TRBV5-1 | TGCGCCAGCAGCCGGGACTCCCCTAATGAAAAACTGTTTTTT | CASSRDSPNEKLFF
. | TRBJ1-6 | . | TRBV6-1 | TGTGCCAGCAGTGAGATGAGGGGAGGGAATTCACCCCTCCACTTT | CASSEMRGGNSPLHF
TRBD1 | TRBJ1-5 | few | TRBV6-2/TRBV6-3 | TGTGCCAGCAGTTACTCCAGGGGGATGGATCAGCCCCAGCATTTT | CASSYSRGMDQPQHF
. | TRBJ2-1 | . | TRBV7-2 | TGTGCCAGCAGCTTAGCGCCCCTCAGAGAGCAGTTCTTC | CASSLAPLREQFF
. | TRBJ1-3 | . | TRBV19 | TGTGCCAGTAAAACGACTGAAAGCTCTGGAAACACCATATATTTT | CASKTTESSGNTIYF
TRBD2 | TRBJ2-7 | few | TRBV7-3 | TGTGCCAGCAGCCCTGCGGGGGGTTACGAGCAGTACTTC | CASSPAGGYEQYF
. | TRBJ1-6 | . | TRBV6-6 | TGTGCCAGCAGTATGGACTGGAGGGCCTATAATTCACCCCTCCACTTT | CASSMDWRAYNSPLHF
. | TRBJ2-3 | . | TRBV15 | TGTGCCACCAGCAGTGGGAGACTAGGTGGCACAGATACGCAGTATTTT | CATSSGRLGGTDTQYF
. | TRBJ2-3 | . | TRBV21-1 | TGTGCCAGCAATGGGGTAGGGCTAGCGGGAGTCAATGCGACAGATACGCAGTATTTT | CASNGVGLAGVNATDTQYF
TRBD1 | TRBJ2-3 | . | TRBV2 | TGTGCCAGGAGGACAGGGCCGGCAGATACGCAGTATTTT | CARRTGPADTQYF
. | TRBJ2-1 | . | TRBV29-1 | TGCAGCGCCCGCGATTACAATGAGCAGTTCTTC | CSARDYNEQFF
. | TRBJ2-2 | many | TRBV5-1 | TGCGCCAGCAGCCTCCAGGGGTTCGCGAACACCGGGGAGCTGTTTTTT | CASSLQGFANTGELFF
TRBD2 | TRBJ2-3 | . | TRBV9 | TGTGCCAGCAGCGTAGCTTCGGCGGGGGGTCAAGATACGCAGTATTTT | CASSVASAGGQDTQYF
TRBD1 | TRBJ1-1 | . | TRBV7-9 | TGTGCCAGCAGCCTAAGACAGGGAGAGAAAGCTTTCTTT | CASSLRQGEKAFF
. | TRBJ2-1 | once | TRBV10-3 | TGTGCCATCAGTACCCTAGCTTCCTACAATGAGCAGTTCTTC | CAISTLASYNEQFF
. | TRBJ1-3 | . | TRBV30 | TGTGCCTGGAGTGTAGGCAGGGACTCTGGAAACACCATATATTTT | CAWSVGRDSGNTIYF
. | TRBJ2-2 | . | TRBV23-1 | TGCGCCAGCACGAAACAGACATGCAGGGACACCGGGGAGCTGTTTTTT | CASTKQTCRDTGELFF
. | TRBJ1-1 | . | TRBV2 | TGTGCCAGCATTTACGAGGGGAACACTGAAGCTTTCTTT | CASIYEGNTEAFF
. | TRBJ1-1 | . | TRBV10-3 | TGTGCCATCAGCCCCAGGGCCCCTGGGGAAACTGAAGCTTTCTTT | CAISPRAPGETEAFF
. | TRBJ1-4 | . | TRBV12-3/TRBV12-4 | TGTGCCAGCACCCTAGGGGCCAGACAGTCACTGTTTTTT | CASTLGARQSLFF
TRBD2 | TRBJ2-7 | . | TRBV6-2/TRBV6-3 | TGTGCCAGCAGTTTACCCACCCTAGCGGGATTCTCCTACGAGCAGTACTTC | CASSLPTLAGFSYEQYF
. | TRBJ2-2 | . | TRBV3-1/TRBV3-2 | TGTGCCAGCAGCCAACGGACTTATACTCAAACCGGGGAGCTGTTTTTT | CASSQRTYTQTGELFF
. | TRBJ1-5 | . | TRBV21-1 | TGTGCCAGCAGCGGACAGGGGGCCAGCAATCAGCCCCAGCATTTT | CASSGQGASNQPQHF
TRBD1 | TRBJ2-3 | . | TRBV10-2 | TGCGCCAGCAGTGGACAGGGACCAGATACGCAGTATTTT | CASSGQGPDTQYF
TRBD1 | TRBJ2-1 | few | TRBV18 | TGTGCCAGCTCACTTGGGACAGGCTACAATGAGCAGTTCTTC | CASSLGTGYNEQFF
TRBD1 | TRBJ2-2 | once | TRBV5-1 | TGCGCCAGCAGCCGGGGACAGGGGAGCGGCACCGGGGAGCTGTTTTTT | CASSRGQGSGTGELFF
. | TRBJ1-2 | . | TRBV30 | TGTGCCTGGAGTGTACGGCGCGGCTATGGCTACACCTTC | CAWSVRRGYGYTF